One sample yielded the 2 T cell receptor beta chains listed below, sequenced in a study of blood T cells in healthy people across ages. Using a J-beta primer mix together with a sample-barcoded 5' primer, a second PCR was run for roughly 7 to 11 cycles. TCRdb re-derived calls from the 5' RACE reads in MiXCR, one entry per CDR3 protein. The data hold hundreds of thousands of distinct CDR3 sequences, with under 30% observed a single time. Sequencing used blood. The source is a woman of 80 years or more in good health.

This clonotype came up many times. The chain uses TRBV5-1 and TRBJ2-7, with 8 bases identical to TRBD2. V shed 1 base and J 6 bases; nucleotides not matched to a gene: 6. Germline V gives CDR1 SGHRS, CDR2 YFSETQ. This CDR3 region has 14 residues. CDR3 protein: CASSLRVAGGEQYF. In nucleotides, the CDR3 is TGCGCCAGCAGCTTGAGGGTCGCGGGGGGCGAGCAGTACTTC. The whole variable domain, remainder taken from reference TRBV5-1 and TRBJ2-7, is KAGVTQTPRYLIKTRGQQVTLSCSPISGHRSVSWYQQTPGQGLQFLFEYFSETQRNKGNFPGRFSGRQFSNSRSEMNVSTLELGDSALYLCASSLRVAGGEQYFGPGTRLTVT.

J is TRBJ1-2 and V is TRBV18; D is unresolved. Germline CDR1 reads KGHSH; CDR2 reads LQKENI. Trimming left V 5 bases short and J 3 bases short, with 10 bases between. There are 13 residues in the CDR3. The DNA for the CDR3 is TGTGCCAGCTCAGTTATAAGGGACTATGGCTACACCTTC. Its protein product is CASSVIRDYGYTF.